These 23 T cell receptor beta chains originate from one sample sequenced in a study of blood T cell repertoires in COVID-19. Only in-frame clones appear in the TCRdb table, and some are missing; sequencing was by immunoSEQ multiplex PCR. The data show roughly 250,000 clones, just under 85% seen once. Specimen: peripheral blood. All receptors derive from a woman older than 75 with acute or convalescent COVID-19.

Notes on this clone: This sample also contains other DNA sequences that code for the same CDR3. The chain is built from TRBV5-1 and TRBJ2-2, with 8 bases fitting TRBD1. This CDR3 is 15 amino acids long. V lost 4 bases and J lost 1; bases outside the gene matches: 3. The V gene's germline CDR1 is SGHRS and CDR2 YFSETQ. In nucleotides, the CDR3 is TGCGCCAGCAGCCTGGGGACAGGGAACACCGGGGAGCTGTTTTTT. It specifies CASSLGTGNTGELFF.

The genes are TRBV2 and TRBJ1-1, with D hard to call. Germline loops: CDR1 SNHLY, CDR2 FYNNEI. Trimming removed 4 bases from V and 0 bases from J, with 12 bases in between. CDR3 length: 15 residues. This CDR3 is CASSVSSTMNTEAFF. CDR3 DNA: TGTGCCAGCAGTGTTAGCAGTACCATGAACACTGAAGCTTTCTTT.

The chain uses TRBV5-8 and TRBJ2-5; TRBD1 might be the D (6 bases). Trimming stripped 1 base from V and 5 bases from J, with 21 bases between. Germline V CDR1 and CDR2: SGHTS, YDEGEE. The CDR3 consists of 17 residues. CDR3 sequence: CASSLFGGVGERETQYF. The CDR3 DNA sequence: TGTGCCAGCAGCTTGTTTGGGGGCGTAGGTGAAAGGGAGACCCAGTACTTC.

The chain couples TRBV28 to TRBJ2-7; D is undetermined. This CDR3 is built from 12 residues. Per germline, CDR1 MDHEN and CDR2 SYDVKM. The ends were cut back, 4 bases at V and 4 bases at J, with 8 bases in the middle. The CDR3 loop reads CASSSILYEQYF. DNA for the CDR3: TGTGCCAGCAGTTCCATCCTATACGAGCAGTACTTC.

The rearrangement uses TRBV6-6 and TRBJ2-1; 7 nucleotides match TRBD2. The ends lost 2 bases at V and 5 bases at J; junction bases unmatched: 6. The V gene's germline CDR1 is MNHNY and CDR2 SVGAGI (reference sequence). The CDR3 loop spans 15 amino acids. CDR3 sequence reads: CASSYGVGLNNEQFF. CDR3 DNA sequence: TGTGCCAGCAGTTACGGCGTGGGACTAAACAATGAGCAGTTCTTC.

This clone was seen only once. This chain's CDR3 is CASSVGTSGSYEQYF. CDR3 nucleotides: TGTGCCAGCAGCGTAGGGACTAGCGGGAGTTACGAGCAGTACTTC. The chain employs TRBV9 and TRBJ2-7; 13 bases map to TRBD2. Unmatched junction bases numbered 1, after V lost 0 bases and J lost 4 bases. The CDR3 has 15 residues. The germline gives CDR1 SGDLS, CDR2 YYNGEE.

The V and J genes are TRBV6-4 and TRBJ1-1; 10 nucleotides line up with TRBD1. This CDR3 contains 17 residues. Germline CDR1 MRHNA, CDR2 SNTAGT. With V trimmed by 0 bases and J by 3 bases, 7 bases remained unmatched. The CDR3 coding sequence is TGTGCCAGCAGTGACTCGAGACAGGGGGCGCCGGACACTGAAGCTTTCTTT. Translated: CASSDSRQGAPDTEAFF.

V is TRBV11-2 and J is TRBJ2-1; TRBD2 is a possible D gene (6 bases). Trimming took 5 bases from V and 7 from J, leaving 18 bases between them. The CDR3 sequence is 15 residues long. The germline CDR1 and CDR2 sequences are SGHAT and FQNNGV. DNA for the CDR3: TGTGCCAGCAGCCTAGGCCGGACTACAATGAATGAGCAGTTCTTC. Translating gives CASSLGRTTMNEQFF.

The CDR3 protein is CSASAGSYEQYF. For the CDR3, the DNA is TGCAGTGCTAGTGCCGGTTCCTACGAGCAGTACTTC. The chain links TRBV20-1 to TRBJ2-7, with D uncertain. The CDR3 consists of 12 residues. Trimming cost V 3 bases and J 1 base, with 7 bases left between them. CDR1 is DFQATT and CDR2 is SNEGSKA in the germline V gene (reference sequence).

The sample holds one count of this clone. The rearrangement uses TRBV30 and TRBJ1-3, with D perhaps TRBD1 (5 bases). The germline V gene encodes CDR1 GTSNPN and CDR2 SVGIG (reference sequence). Deletions cut 0 bases from V and 2 bases from J, with 5 bases between. The CDR3 is 13 residues long. DNA for the CDR3: TGTGCCTGGAGTGTAGGGGCTGGAAACACCATATATTTT. This translates into CAWSVGAGNTIYF.

The V and J genes are TRBV7-9 and TRBJ2-3; the match to TRBD2 covers 10 bases. This CDR3 spans 16 amino acids. CDR1 and CDR2 from the germline V gene are SEHNR and FQNEAQ (reference sequence). Trimming took 1 base from V and 2 from J; bases not matched to a gene: 3. The CDR3 DNA is TGTGCCAGCAGCTTAGGGCTAGCGGGGGACACAGATACGCAGTATTTT. This translates into CASSLGLAGDTDTQYF.

The genes are TRBV11-2 and TRBJ1-2; D not resolved. Deletions cut 0 bases from V and 3 bases from J, with 8 bases between. This CDR3 is built from 14 residues. From germline, CDR1 is SGHAT and CDR2 FQNNGV. The CDR3 loop is CASSLDSAYYGYTF. CDR3 nucleotides: TGTGCCAGCAGCTTAGATTCAGCGTACTATGGCTACACCTTC.

The rearrangement joins TRBV19 to TRBJ1-1; perhaps TRBD1 as D (6 bases). Germline-derived CDR1 and CDR2 are LNHDA and SQIVND (reference sequence). With 6 bases removed from V and 5 bases from J, the gap between germline ends came to 13 bases. The CDR3 runs 13 residues. DNA for the CDR3: TGTGCCAGTAGCGTACAGGGTTTAACTGAAGCTTTCTTT. It codes for CASSVQGLTEAFF.

This sequence joins TRBV5-4 and TRBJ1-2, with TRBD1 identical over 9 bases. Looked up from germline, CDR1 is SGHNT and CDR2 is YYREEE (reference sequence). J lost 2 bases, V lost 4 bases, and 6 bases had no gene match. CDR3 length equals 15 residues. The CDR3 DNA reads as TGTGCCAGCAGCCCGGGGACAGGGACAAACTATGGCTACACCTTC. As protein: CASSPGTGTNYGYTF.

This chain connects TRBV27 to TRBJ1-6; no clear D. The CDR3 contains 13 residues. Germline V gives CDR1 MNHEY, CDR2 SMNVEV (reference sequence). The germline V and J ends were trimmed by 7 bases and 7 bases, with 11 bases remaining between them. The CDR3 sequence is CASTFSQNSPLHF. The CDR3 DNA reads as TGTGCCAGCACCTTCTCCCAGAATTCACCCCTCCACTTT.

J is TRBJ2-3 and V is TRBV5-1; tentative D call: TRBD2 (6 bases). The CDR3 has 16 amino acids. V shed 2 bases and J shed 3 bases, with 16 bases lying between them. Germline assignment: CDR1 SGHRS and CDR2 YFSETQ. For the CDR3, the DNA is TGCGCCAGCAGCTTTGGTGACAAGGCGGGGACAGATACGCAGTATTTT. Its translation: CASSFGDKAGTDTQYF.

This chain uses TRBV30 with TRBJ2-5; no clear D gene. The germline gives CDR1 GTSNPN, CDR2 SVGIG (reference sequence). The germline V and J ends were trimmed by 3 bases and 7 bases, with 15 bases remaining between them. The CDR3 sequence is 13 residues long. CDR3 DNA sequence: TGTGCCTGGAGCGTTGGGCTGTACGGGACCCAGTACTTC. It encodes CAWSVGLYGTQYF.

This clone was seen a few times. This chain joins TRBV11-2 and TRBJ2-7, with 8 nucleotides matching TRBD2. This CDR3 is built from 14 residues. The V segment lost 4 bases and the J segment 7 bases; nucleotides outside the gene matches: 9. CDR1 and CDR2 from the germline V gene are SGHAT and FQNNGV. This CDR3 reads CASSWAAGVNEQYF. In nucleotides, the CDR3 is TGTGCCAGCAGCTGGGCAGCGGGAGTAAATGAGCAGTACTTC.

The rearrangement uses TRBV6-6 and TRBJ2-3; 10 bases line up with TRBD1. The CDR3 spans 14 residues. Germline V CDR1 and CDR2: MNHNY, SVGAGI (reference sequence). V gave up 7 bases and J gave up 3 bases; unmatched junction bases: 4. CDR3 sequence: CASKQGQGTDTQYF. The CDR3 bases are TGTGCCAGCAAACAGGGACAGGGGACAGATACGCAGTATTTT.

V usage is TRBV10-3 and J usage is TRBJ1-2, with 9 bases identical to TRBD1. With V trimmed by 2 bases and J by 11 bases, 6 bases remained unmatched. Germline V gives CDR1 ENHRY, CDR2 SYGVKD. The CDR3 loop spans 13 amino acids. The CDR3 DNA reads as TGTGCCATCAGTGAGGGGACAGGGATCGGGTACACCTTC. This gives the protein CAISEGTGIGYTF.

This clone has just a few counts. The J gene is TRBJ1-2, the V gene TRBV6-6; maybe TRBD1 (5 bases). Trimming took 5 bases from V and 4 from J, leaving 17 bases between them. Germline assignment: CDR1 MNHNY and CDR2 SVGAGI (reference sequence). This CDR3 contains 15 residues. Here the CDR3 DNA reads TGTGCCAGCAGTGACCCCGGGGGGTCAAGCTATGGCTACACCTTC. Translation gives CASSDPGGSSYGYTF.

CDR3 sequence: CASSVGPTGDGYTF. CDR3 nucleotide sequence: TGTGCCAGCAGCGTGGGCCCCACAGGTGATGGCTACACCTTC. This sequence joins TRBV9 and TRBJ1-2; TRBD1 is a possible D gene (5 bases). The V end lost 2 bases, the J end lost 6 bases, and 14 bases lay between the germline ends. Germline-derived CDR1 and CDR2 are SGDLS and YYNGEE. This CDR3 is built from 14 residues.

The rearrangement uses TRBV6-5 and TRBJ2-5, with D possibly matching TRBD2 (6 bases). The germline V and J ends were trimmed by 2 bases and 7 bases, with 17 bases remaining between them. The CDR3 is 15 residues long. From germline, CDR1 is MNHEY and CDR2 SVGAGI. The CDR3 spells CASSYRGDVVGTQYF. Here the CDR3 DNA reads TGTGCCAGCAGTTACCGCGGGGACGTCGTGGGGACCCAGTACTTC.